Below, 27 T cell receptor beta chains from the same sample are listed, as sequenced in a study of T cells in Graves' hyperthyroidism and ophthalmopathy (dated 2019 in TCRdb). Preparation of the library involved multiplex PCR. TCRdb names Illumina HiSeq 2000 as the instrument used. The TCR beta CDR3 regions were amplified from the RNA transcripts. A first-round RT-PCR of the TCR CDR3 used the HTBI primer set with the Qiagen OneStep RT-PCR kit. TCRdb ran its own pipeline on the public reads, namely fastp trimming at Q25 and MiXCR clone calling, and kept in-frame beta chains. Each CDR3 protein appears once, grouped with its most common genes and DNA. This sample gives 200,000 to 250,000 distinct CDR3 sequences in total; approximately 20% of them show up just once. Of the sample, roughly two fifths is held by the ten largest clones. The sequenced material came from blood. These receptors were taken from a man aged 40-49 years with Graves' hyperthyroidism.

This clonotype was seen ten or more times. The CDR3 loop reads CASSSDSGGVTDTQYF. CDR3 DNA: TGTGCCAGCAGCTCTGATAGCGGGGGGGTTACAGATACGCAGTATTTT. The chain uses TRBV5-6 and TRBJ2-3; 11 bases align to TRBD2. The germline V gene encodes CDR1 SGHDT and CDR2 YYEEEE. V was clipped by 3 bases and J by 3 bases; unmatched bases: 6. CDR3 length equals 16 residues.

The CDR3 region is CASGTSKTATNEKLFF. The CDR3, as DNA: TGTGCCAGCGGAACTTCCAAGACAGCGACTAATGAAAAACTGTTTTTT. This chain uses TRBV9 with TRBJ1-4; a weak D match, TRBD1 (5 bases). Germline V CDR1 and CDR2: SGDLS, YYNGEE. The CDR3 totals 16 residues. The V and J ends lost 7 bases and 2 bases respectively, with 18 bases between them.

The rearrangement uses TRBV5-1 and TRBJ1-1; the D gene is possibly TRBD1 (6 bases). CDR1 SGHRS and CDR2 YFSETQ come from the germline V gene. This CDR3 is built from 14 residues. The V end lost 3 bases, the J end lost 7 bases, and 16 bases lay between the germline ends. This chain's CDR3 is CASSSTNNRDEAFF. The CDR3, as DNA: TGCGCCAGCAGCTCAACCAACAACAGGGATGAAGCTTTCTTT.

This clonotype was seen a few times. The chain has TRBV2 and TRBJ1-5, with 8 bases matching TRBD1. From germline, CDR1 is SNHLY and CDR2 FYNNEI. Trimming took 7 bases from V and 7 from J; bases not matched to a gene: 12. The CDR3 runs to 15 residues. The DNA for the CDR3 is TGTGCCAGCAATGGACAGGGAGGTAATAAACAGCCCCAGCATTTT. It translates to CASNGQGGNKQPQHF.

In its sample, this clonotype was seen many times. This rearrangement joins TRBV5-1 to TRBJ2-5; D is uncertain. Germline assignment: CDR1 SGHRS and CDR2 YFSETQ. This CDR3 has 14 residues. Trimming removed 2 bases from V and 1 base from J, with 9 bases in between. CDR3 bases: TGCGCCAGCAGCTTAGAGACGAGCCAAGAGACCCAGTACTTC. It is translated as CASSLETSQETQYF. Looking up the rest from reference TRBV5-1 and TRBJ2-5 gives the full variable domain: KAGVTQTPRYLIKTRGQQVTLSCSPISGHRSVSWYQQTPGQGLQFLFEYFSETQRNKGNFPGRFSGRQFSNSRSEMNVSTLELGDSALYLCASSLETSQETQYFGPGTRLLVL.

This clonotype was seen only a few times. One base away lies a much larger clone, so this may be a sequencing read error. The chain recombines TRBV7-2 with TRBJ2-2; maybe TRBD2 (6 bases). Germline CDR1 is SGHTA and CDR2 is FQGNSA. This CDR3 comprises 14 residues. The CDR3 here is CASSPGLNTGGLFF. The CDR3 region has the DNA TGTGCCAGCAGCCCGGGACTGAACACCGGGGGGCTGTTTTTT.

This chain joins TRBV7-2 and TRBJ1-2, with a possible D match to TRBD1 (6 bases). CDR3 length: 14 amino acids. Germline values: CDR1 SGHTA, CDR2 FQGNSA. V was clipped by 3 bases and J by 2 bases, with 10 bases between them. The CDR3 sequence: CASSLGQVNYGYTF. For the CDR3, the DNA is TGTGCCAGCAGCTTGGGACAAGTCAACTATGGCTACACCTTC.

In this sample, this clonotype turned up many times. Written as DNA, the CDR3 is TGTGCCAGCAGCGTAAACCGGGGAAGCGAGACCCAGTACTTC. This encodes CASSVNRGSETQYF. This chain connects TRBV7-2 to TRBJ2-5, with D possibly matching TRBD2 (5 bases). Between the trimmed V and J ends, which lost 5 bases and 5 bases, there was a span of 15 bases. The CDR3 loop spans 14 amino acids. Germline CDR1 SGHTA, CDR2 FQGNSA.

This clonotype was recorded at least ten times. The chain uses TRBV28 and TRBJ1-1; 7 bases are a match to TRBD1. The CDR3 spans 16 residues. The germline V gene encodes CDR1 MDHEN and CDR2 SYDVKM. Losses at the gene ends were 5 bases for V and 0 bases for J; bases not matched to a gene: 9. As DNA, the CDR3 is TGTGCCAGCAGTGCATTACAGGGGAGCATGAACACTGAAGCTTTCTTT. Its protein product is CASSALQGSMNTEAFF.

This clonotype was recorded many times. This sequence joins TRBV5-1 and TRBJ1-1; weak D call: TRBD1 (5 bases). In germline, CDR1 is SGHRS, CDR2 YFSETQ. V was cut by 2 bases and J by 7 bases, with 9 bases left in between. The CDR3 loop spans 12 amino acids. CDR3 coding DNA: TGCGCCAGCAGCTTAGGGCAGGGTGAAGCTTTCTTT. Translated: CASSLGQGEAFF.

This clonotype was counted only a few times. CDR3 in amino acids: CASSFPGTYYGYTF. The CDR3 DNA sequence: TGTGCCAGCAGCTTTCCAGGGACTTACTATGGCTACACCTTC. This chain connects TRBV7-9 to TRBJ1-2; tentative D call: TRBD1 (5 bases). CDR1 is SEHNR, CDR2 FQNEAQ, per germline (reference sequence). The CDR3 extends over 14 amino acids. V lost 3 bases and J lost 3, with 11 bases in between.

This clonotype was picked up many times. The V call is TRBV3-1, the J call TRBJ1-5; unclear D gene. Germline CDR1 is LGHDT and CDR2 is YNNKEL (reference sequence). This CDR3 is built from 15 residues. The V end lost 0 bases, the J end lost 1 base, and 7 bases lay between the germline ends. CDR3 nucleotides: TGTGCCAGCAGCCAAGATTGGCAGAGCAATCAGCCCCAGCATTTT. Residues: CASSQDWQSNQPQHF.

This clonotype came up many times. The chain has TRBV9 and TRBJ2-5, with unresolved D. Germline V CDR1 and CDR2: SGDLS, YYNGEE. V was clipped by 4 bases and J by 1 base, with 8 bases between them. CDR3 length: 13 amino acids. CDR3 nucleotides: TGTGCCAGCAGCCCCCAAGTCCAAGAGACCCAGTACTTC. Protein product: CASSPQVQETQYF. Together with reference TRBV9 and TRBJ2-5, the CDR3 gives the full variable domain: DSGVTQTPKHLITATGQRVTLRCSPRSGDLSVYWYQQSLDQGLQFLIQYYNGEERAKGNILERFSAQQFPDLHSELNLSSLELGDSALYFCASSPQVQETQYFGPGTRLLVL.

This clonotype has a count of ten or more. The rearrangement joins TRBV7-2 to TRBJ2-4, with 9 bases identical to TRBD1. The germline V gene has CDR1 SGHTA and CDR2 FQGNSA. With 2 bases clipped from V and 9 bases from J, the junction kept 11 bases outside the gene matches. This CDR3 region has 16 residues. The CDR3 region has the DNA TGTGCCAGCAGCTTAAGGGGACAGGGTTTAGATAGCATTCAGTACTTC. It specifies CASSLRGQGLDSIQYF.

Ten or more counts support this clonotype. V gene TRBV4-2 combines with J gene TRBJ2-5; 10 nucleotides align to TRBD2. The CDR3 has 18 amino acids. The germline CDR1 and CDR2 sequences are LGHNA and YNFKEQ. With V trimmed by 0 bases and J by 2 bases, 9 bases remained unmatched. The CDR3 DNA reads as TGTGCCAGCAGCCAAGATTGGCCTAGCGGGGGAGCTCAAGAGACCCAGTACTTC. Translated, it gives CASSQDWPSGGAQETQYF.

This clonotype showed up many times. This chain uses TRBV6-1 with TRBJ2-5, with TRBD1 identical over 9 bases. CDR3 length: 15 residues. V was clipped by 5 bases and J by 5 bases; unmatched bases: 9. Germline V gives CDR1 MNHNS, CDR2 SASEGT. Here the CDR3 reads CASSYGQGIVETQYF. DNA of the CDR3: TGTGCCAGCAGTTACGGACAGGGGATAGTGGAGACCCAGTACTTC.

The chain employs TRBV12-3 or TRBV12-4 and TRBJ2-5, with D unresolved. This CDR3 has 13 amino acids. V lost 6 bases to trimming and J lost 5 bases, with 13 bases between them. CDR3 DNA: TGTGCCAGCAGCAGGCAATTAGGGGAGACCCAGTACTTC. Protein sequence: CASSRQLGETQYF.

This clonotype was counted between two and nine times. Written as DNA, the CDR3 is TGTGCCAGCAGCGTAGTGGGGTCGGTCGGGGAGCTGTTTTTT. Its translation: CASSVVGSVGELFF. The rearrangement uses TRBV9 and TRBJ2-2; D gene ambiguous. CDR3 length: 14 residues. Germline assignment: CDR1 SGDLS and CDR2 YYNGEE. V was cut by 0 bases and J by 7 bases, with 10 bases left in between.

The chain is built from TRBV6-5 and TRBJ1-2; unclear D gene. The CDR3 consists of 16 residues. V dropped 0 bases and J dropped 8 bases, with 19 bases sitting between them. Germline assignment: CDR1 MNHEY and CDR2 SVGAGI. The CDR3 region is CASSYSKFSRRGGYTF. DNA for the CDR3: TGTGCCAGCAGTTACTCGAAGTTCAGCAGGCGGGGAGGCTACACCTTC.

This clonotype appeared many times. The DNA for the CDR3 is TGTGCCAGCAGCTTTTTTTTAGATACGCAGTATTTT. This gives the protein CASSFFLDTQYF. J is TRBJ2-3 and V is TRBV5-5; no clear D gene. Germline V gene lookup returns CDR1 SGHKS and CDR2 YYEKEE (reference sequence). V lost 2 bases to trimming and J lost 5 bases, with 6 bases between them. The length of the CDR3 is 12 residues.

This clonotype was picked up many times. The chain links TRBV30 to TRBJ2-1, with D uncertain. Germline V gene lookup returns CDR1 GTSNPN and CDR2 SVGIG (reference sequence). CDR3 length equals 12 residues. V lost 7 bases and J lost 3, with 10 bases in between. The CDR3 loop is CASSSYYNEQFF. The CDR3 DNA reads TGTGCCTCCTCTAGTTACTACAATGAGCAGTTCTTC.

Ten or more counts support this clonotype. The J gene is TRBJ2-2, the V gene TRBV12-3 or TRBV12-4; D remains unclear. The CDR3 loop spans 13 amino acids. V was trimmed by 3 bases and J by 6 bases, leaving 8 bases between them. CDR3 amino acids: CASSFMRSGELFF. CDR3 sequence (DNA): TGTGCCAGCAGTTTTATGAGGTCCGGGGAGCTGTTTTTT.

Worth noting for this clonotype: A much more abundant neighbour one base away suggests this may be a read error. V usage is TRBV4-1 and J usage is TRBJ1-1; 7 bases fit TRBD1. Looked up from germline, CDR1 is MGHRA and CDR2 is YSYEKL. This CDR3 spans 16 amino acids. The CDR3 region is CASSRVTGTANAEAFF. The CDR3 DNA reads TGCGCCAGCAGTCGAGTCACCGGGACAGCGAACGCTGAAGCTTTCTTT.

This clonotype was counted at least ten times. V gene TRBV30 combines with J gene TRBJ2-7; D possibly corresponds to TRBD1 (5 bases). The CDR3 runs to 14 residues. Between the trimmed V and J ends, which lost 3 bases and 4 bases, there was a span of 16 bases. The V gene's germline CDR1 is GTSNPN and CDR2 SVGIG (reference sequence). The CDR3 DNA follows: TGTGCCTGGAGCCTAAGGGGATTCAAGTACGAGCAGTACTTC. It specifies CAWSLRGFKYEQYF. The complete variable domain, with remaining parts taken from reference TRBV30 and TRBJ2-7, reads SQTIHQWPATLVQPVGSPLSLECTVEGTSNPNLYWYRQAAGRGLQLLFYSVGIGQISSEVPQNLSASRPQDRQFILSSKKLLLSDSGFYLCAWSLRGFKYEQYFGPGTRLTVT.

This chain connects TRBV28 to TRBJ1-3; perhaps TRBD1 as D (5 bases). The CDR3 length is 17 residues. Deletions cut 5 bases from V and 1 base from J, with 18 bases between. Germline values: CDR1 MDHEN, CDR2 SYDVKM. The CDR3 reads CASSPGGGEESGNTIYF. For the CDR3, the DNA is TGTGCCAGCAGTCCCGGTGGAGGGGAGGAATCTGGAAACACCATATATTTT.

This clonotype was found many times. The CDR3 here is CASSPQTDTQYF. The CDR3 nucleotides are TGTGCCAGCTCACCACAGACAGATACGCAGTATTTT. This chain joins TRBV18 and TRBJ2-3; D not resolved. V was cut by 1 base and J by 3 bases, with 2 bases left in between. Germline V CDR1 and CDR2: KGHSH, LQKENI. CDR3 size: 12 residues.

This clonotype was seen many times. DNA for the CDR3: TGTGCCAGCAGGATAGGGCCGAACACTGAAGCTTTCTTT. Translating it yields CASRIGPNTEAFF. The rearrangement links TRBV7-2 to TRBJ1-1, with D unclear. Germline lookup yields CDR1 SGHTA and CDR2 FQGNSA. V was pared by 6 bases and J by 1 base, with 9 bases between. The CDR3 has 13 residues.